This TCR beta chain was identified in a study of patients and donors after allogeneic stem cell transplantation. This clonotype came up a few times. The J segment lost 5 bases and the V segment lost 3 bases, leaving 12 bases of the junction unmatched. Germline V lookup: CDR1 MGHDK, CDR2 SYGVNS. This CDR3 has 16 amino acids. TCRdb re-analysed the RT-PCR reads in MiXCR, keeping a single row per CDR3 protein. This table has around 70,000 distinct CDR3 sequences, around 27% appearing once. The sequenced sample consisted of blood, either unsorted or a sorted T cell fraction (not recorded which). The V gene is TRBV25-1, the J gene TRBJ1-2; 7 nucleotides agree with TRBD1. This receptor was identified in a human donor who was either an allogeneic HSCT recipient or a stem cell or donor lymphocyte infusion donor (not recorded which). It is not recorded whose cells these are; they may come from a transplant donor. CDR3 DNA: TGTGCCAGCAGTGACCGGACAGGCCTGGGTATATATGGCTACACCTTC. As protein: CASSDRTGLGIYGYTF.